These 8 T cell receptor beta chains came from one sample sequenced in a study of CD8 T cells in ankylosing spondylitis. Study results and caveats: In ankylosing spondylitis blood, a motif of roughly eight highly homologous TCR beta variants appeared characteristic.

Their antigen targets remain unknown. TCRdb reprocessed the 5' RACE reads via MiXCR and lists one record per CDR3 protein. The sample consists of about 330,000 distinct CDR3 sequences, less than 10% of them appearing once. Sequences were obtained from blood, either unsorted or a sorted T cell fraction (not recorded which). These receptors were obtained from a male donor with ankylosing spondylitis.

This clonotype was seen many times. CDR3 nucleotides: TGCAGCGTCGCACCCAGACAGGGAAATGAGCAGTTCTTC. It specifies CSVAPRQGNEQFF. The gene calls are TRBV29-1 and TRBJ2-1; TRBD1 agrees at 7 bases. CDR3 length: 13 residues. The V gene end was trimmed by 6 bases and the J gene end by 7 bases; junction bases not matched to a gene: 9. Per the germline V gene, CDR1 is SQVTM and CDR2 is ANQGSEA.

This clonotype showed up just a few times. The rearrangement uses TRBV6-1 and TRBJ2-2; 8 bases are a match to TRBD2. The CDR3 has 16 amino acids. The germline V gene has CDR1 MNHNS and CDR2 SASEGT. Trimming removed 6 bases from V and 5 bases from J; junction bases left unmatched: 11. The CDR3 is CASSRTSGRSTGELFF. CDR3 DNA sequence: TGTGCCAGCAGCCGCACCAGCGGGAGATCTACCGGGGAGCTGTTTTTT.

This clonotype was seen at least ten times. V and J are TRBV5-1 and TRBJ1-1; no reliable D call. The ends were cut back, 4 bases at V and 5 bases at J, with 15 bases in the middle. The CDR3 is 14 amino acids. Germline lookup yields CDR1 SGHRS and CDR2 YFSETQ. CDR3 amino acids: CASSPEAGSTEAFF. DNA of the CDR3: TGCGCCAGCAGCCCCGAGGCGGGGAGTACTGAAGCTTTCTTT.

The CDR3 DNA is TGTGCCAGCAGTGAATTGAGGAGTTTAACGGAGACCCAGTACTTC. It encodes CASSELRSLTETQYF. The chain carries TRBV25-1 and TRBJ2-5; D is ambiguous. Trimming removed 1 base at V and 5 bases at J, with 14 bases between. This CDR3 spans 15 amino acids. Germline V CDR1 and CDR2: MGHDK, SYGVNS.

This clonotype has ten or more counts. The genes are TRBV5-1 and TRBJ2-7, with D tentatively TRBD1 (6 bases). The CDR3 loop spans 15 amino acids. The germline V gene encodes CDR1 SGHRS and CDR2 YFSETQ. The V end was cut by 4 bases, the J end by 2 bases, with 16 bases between. CDR3 region: CASSVDGQMAYEQYF. The DNA of the CDR3 is TGCGCCAGCAGCGTTGACGGACAGATGGCCTACGAGCAGTACTTC.

This clonotype showed up just a few times. The V call is TRBV25-1, the J call TRBJ2-7; D not certain. Germline CDR1 and CDR2: MGHDK and SYGVNS. V lost 3 bases, J lost 3 bases, and 6 bases lay in between. This CDR3 is built from 12 residues. The CDR3 nucleotides read TGTGCCAGCAGTGACCTGAGCTACGAGCAGTACTTC. This sequence encodes CASSDLSYEQYF.

This clonotype has just a few counts. The chain recombines TRBV19 with TRBJ1-2; no clear D gene. Germline lookup yields CDR1 LNHDA and CDR2 SQIVND (reference sequence). V gave up 4 bases and J gave up 3 bases, with 21 bases separating them. The CDR3 runs to 17 residues. CDR3 region: CASSTRGISMLDYGYTF. CDR3 sequence (DNA): TGTGCCAGTAGTACTCGGGGTATCTCGATGTTGGACTATGGCTACACCTTC.

The chain is built from TRBV7-2 and TRBJ2-3; possibly TRBD1 for D (6 bases). Germline assignment: CDR1 SGHTA and CDR2 FQGNSA. The CDR3 covers 13 residues. V was clipped by 1 base and J by 6 bases, with 8 bases between them. The CDR3 nucleotides read TGTGCCAGCAGCTTAGGGGGGCTTGATACGCAGTATTTT. Its protein product is CASSLGGLDTQYF.